Listed below are T cell receptor beta chains from one sample, sequenced in a study of T-cell memory formation after mild COVID-19. One entry per CDR3 protein, called by TCRdb with MiXCR from the 5' RACE reads. This sample has roughly 250,000 distinct CDR3 sequences; around 17% occur once, and the top ten carry 3.5%. Sequences were obtained from PBMCs or a T cell subset sorted from them (not recorded which). All receptors derive from a man aged 18 to 30 who had mild COVID-19 (a few samples of this study predate the infection). Cell type and time point are not known. Both conserved end residues are part of each CDR3. D genes are given only for firm matches. A clone size is listed for some rows: how often the clone was seen (once, few, many), or a class if it is expanded.

many	TRBJ1-6	-	TRBV7-3	TGTGCCAGCAGCTTGGGACGTTGGGATTCACCCCTCCACTTT	CASSLGRWDSPLHF
few	TRBJ1-1	TRBD1	TRBV7-2	TGTGCCAGCAGCTCCTCTGGGACAGGAGGTGAAGCTTTCTTT	CASSSSGTGGEAFF
-	TRBJ2-2	-	TRBV5-1	TGCGCCAGCAGCTTGTGGACAGAGAACACCGGGGAGCTGTTTTTT	CASSLWTENTGELFF
few	TRBJ2-7	TRBD1	TRBV24-1	TGTGCCACCAGTGAGTCCGGGACAGGGAGATACGAGCAGTACTTC	CATSESGTGRYEQYF
-	TRBJ2-5	-	TRBV7-9	TGTGCCAGCACCAACACGGGGGAGACCCAGTACTTC	CASTNTGETQYF
few	TRBJ2-2	-	TRBV6-4	TGTGCCAGCAGTGGTTTCGGTGGAGTTCACCACCGGGAGCTGTTTTTT	CASSGFGGVHHRELFF
many	TRBJ1-2	TRBD1	TRBV24-1	TGTGCCACCAGTGCCTGGACAGGGTCCGACTATGGCTACACCTTC	CATSAWTGSDYGYTF
few	TRBJ2-7	TRBD1	TRBV6-5	TGTGCCAGCAGTTACTCTGCGACAGGGGAACTGGAGCAGTACTTC	CASSYSATGELEQYF
few	TRBJ2-5	TRBD1	TRBV12-3/TRBV12-4	TGTGCCAGCAGTTTCGGGACAGGGAAGGTCCAAGAGACCCAGTACTTC	CASSFGTGKVQETQYF
few	TRBJ1-6	TRBD1	TRBV19	TGTGCCAGTTTGGGACAGGTGTGGGAACCCCTCCACTTT	CASLGQVWEPLHF
-	TRBJ2-5	-	TRBV6-1	TGTGCCAGCAGTGTTTATCTAGAACTCCGGCAGACCCAGTACTTC	CASSVYLELRQTQYF
-	TRBJ2-3	TRBD2	TRBV20-1	TGCAGTGCTAGAGATGGGGCGGGGGGAAGCACAGATACGCAGTATTTT	CSARDGAGGSTDTQYF
-	TRBJ2-3	TRBD2	TRBV12-3/TRBV12-4	TGTGCCAGCAGTTTGGGCGGGGGGGCTCATACGCAGTATTTT	CASSLGGGAHTQYF
many	TRBJ2-3	-	TRBV9	TGTGCCAGCAGCATACGGTGGGGACTCACAGATACGCAGTATTTT	CASSIRWGLTDTQYF
-	TRBJ1-5	TRBD1	TRBV6-2/TRBV6-3	TGTGCCAGCAGTTACACCCGGACAGGGATATATCAGCCCCAGCATTTT	CASSYTRTGIYQPQHF
-	TRBJ2-3	-	TRBV6-6	TGTGCCAGCACCCCCGGTGGAGTCTACACAGATACGCAGTATTTT	CASTPGGVYTDTQYF
few	TRBJ1-4	-	TRBV25-1	TGTGCCAGCAGCGAATCGGGCAGGGGCGGTGAAAAACTGTTTTTT	CASSESGRGGEKLFF
-	TRBJ1-5	-	TRBV5-6	TGTGCCAGCAGCTCGACACTAGATCAGCCCCAGCATTTT	CASSSTLDQPQHF
-	TRBJ1-1	-	TRBV7-2	TGTGCCAGCAGCTTTTCGGCAGCCATGAACACTGAAGCTTTCTTT	CASSFSAAMNTEAFF
many	TRBJ2-3	-	TRBV7-8	TGTGCCAGCAGCCCCCTAGGACGCACAGATACGCAGTATTTT	CASSPLGRTDTQYF
few	TRBJ2-5	-	TRBV11-2	TGTGCCAGCCGACAGACCTGGGGGGTAGAGACCCAGTACTTC	CASRQTWGVETQYF
-	TRBJ2-5	-	TRBV20-1	TGCAGTGCTAGAGATTCAGGGAAAGAGACCCAGTACTTC	CSARDSGKETQYF
-	TRBJ2-1	-	TRBV7-3	TGTGCCAGCAGCCCCTATGTGGGGGGCGGGAATGAGCAGTTCTTC	CASSPYVGGGNEQFF
-	TRBJ1-5	-	TRBV4-1	TGCGCCAGCAGCCAAGGGGAGGCCAGAGGCAATCAGCCCCAGCATTTT	CASSQGEARGNQPQHF
-	TRBJ1-2	-	TRBV27	TGTGCCAGCAACCCGGATGGCTATGGCTACACCTTC	CASNPDGYGYTF
few	TRBJ1-6	-	TRBV20-1	TGCAGTGCGCTAGCGGCCCTGAAAAATTCACCCCTCCACTTT	CSALAALKNSPLHF
-	TRBJ1-5	-	TRBV4-2	TGTGCCAGCAGCCAAGGGACCCCCGGCCAGCCCCAGCATTTT	CASSQGTPGQPQHF
-	TRBJ2-3	TRBD1	TRBV18	TGTGCCAGCTCACCCGTTCTGGGACAGCAAACAGATACGCAGTATTTT	CASSPVLGQQTDTQYF
few	TRBJ1-1	-	TRBV15	TGTGCCACCAGCAGGGAGGGTAAGACTGAAGCTTTCTTT	CATSREGKTEAFF
-	TRBJ2-5	TRBD2	TRBV6-2/TRBV6-3	TGTGCCAGCAGGGGACTAGCTCCGTACCAAGAGACCCAGTACTTC	CASRGLAPYQETQYF
-	TRBJ2-5	TRBD2	TRBV6-1	TGTGCCAGCACGGCTAGCGGGGCTCAAGAGACCCAGTACTTC	CASTASGAQETQYF
many	TRBJ2-1	TRBD1	TRBV5-1	TGCGCCAGCCGCGGGACAGGGATCTACAATGAGCAGTTCTTC	CASRGTGIYNEQFF
few	TRBJ1-5	-	TRBV25-1	TGTGCCAGCAGTGAAAATTCCGGGGGTGGTCAGCCCCAGCATTTT	CASSENSGGGQPQHF
few	TRBJ2-5	-	TRBV10-3	TGTGCCATCAGTGAGGTTGAGCAGGGAAAAAAGACCCAGTACTTC	CAISEVEQGKKTQYF
-	TRBJ2-2	TRBD1	TRBV6-1	TGTGCCAGCAGTGGATACCGACAGGGCGGGGAGCTGTTTTTT	CASSGYRQGGELFF
-	TRBJ1-1	TRBD1	TRBV7-2	TGTGCCAGCAGCTTTGGGGGACAGGGATTCACTGAAGCTTTCTTT	CASSFGGQGFTEAFF
once	TRBJ2-1	TRBD2	TRBV4-1	TGCGCCAGCAGCCTTGGGGCCGGGGGGTACTACAATGAGCAGTTCTTC	CASSLGAGGYYNEQFF
-	TRBJ1-2	TRBD1	TRBV15	TGTGCCACCAGCAGCCCAGGACAGGGGGCCTATGGCTACACCTTC	CATSSPGQGAYGYTF
many	TRBJ2-1	-	TRBV5-6	TGTGCCAGCAGCTTATCGGTAGGGGAGCAGTTCTTC	CASSLSVGEQFF
few	TRBJ2-7	-	TRBV6-5	TGTGCCAGCAGAAATGGGGGCGAGCAGTACTTC	CASRNGGEQYF
few	TRBJ2-1	TRBD2	TRBV20-1	TGCAGTGCTAGAGTCCGGAGGCTAGCGGGTGACCACAATGAGCAGTTCTTC	CSARVRRLAGDHNEQFF
few	TRBJ1-4	-	TRBV12-3/TRBV12-4	TGTGCCAGCAGCCCACAGGCAACTAATGAAAAACTGTTTTTT	CASSPQATNEKLFF
-	TRBJ2-3	TRBD1	TRBV6-5	TGTGCCAGCAGGTCGACAGGGATCACAGATACGCAGTATTTT	CASRSTGITDTQYF
many	TRBJ2-1	TRBD2	TRBV4-3	TGCGCCAGCAGCCAACCTAGCGGGGGGACGAATGAGCAGTTCTTC	CASSQPSGGTNEQFF
-	TRBJ2-7	TRBD2	TRBV7-2	TGTGCCAGCAGCTCTTGGTCTAGCGGGGTCTACGAGCAGTACTTC	CASSSWSSGVYEQYF
medium-sized	TRBJ2-1	-	TRBV18	TGTGCCAGCTCACCACCGGCGGGGACCGCCTACAATGAGCAGTTCTTC	CASSPPAGTAYNEQFF
-	TRBJ2-3	-	TRBV30	TGTGCCTGGAGTGTAAACCAGGGAGCAGATACGCAGTATTTT	CAWSVNQGADTQYF
few	TRBJ2-4	-	TRBV20-1	TGCAGTGCGGCCAAGCTGTTAGCCAAAAACATTCAGTACTTC	CSAAKLLAKNIQYF
-	TRBJ2-1	TRBD2	TRBV4-2	TGTGCCAGCAGCCAAGACGCCACAAAAGCGGGGAATTACAATGAGCAGTTCTTC	CASSQDATKAGNYNEQFF
few	TRBJ2-3	-	TRBV7-3	TGTGCCAGCAGCTTACGACAGTCAGATACGCAGTATTTT	CASSLRQSDTQYF
few	TRBJ1-3	-	TRBV19	TGTGCCAGTACCTCCCGGCAGGGAGGTGGAAACACCATATATTTT	CASTSRQGGGNTIYF
-	TRBJ2-5	-	TRBV27	TGTGCCAGCAGTCAGCGCGGGACAGCCCAAGAGACCCAGTACTTC	CASSQRGTAQETQYF
few	TRBJ2-7	-	TRBV12-3/TRBV12-4	TGTGCCATTGGGACGTTGAGGATCTACGAGCAGTACTTC	CAIGTLRIYEQYF
-	TRBJ2-1	TRBD2	TRBV7-3	TGTGCCAGCAGCTCAAAGCGGGGGCCCTACAATGAGCAGTTCTTC	CASSSKRGPYNEQFF
-	TRBJ1-2	-	TRBV12-3/TRBV12-4	TGTGCCAGCAGTTTTTCGGGGGGCATACATGGCTACACCTTC	CASSFSGGIHGYTF